These 2 T cell receptor beta chains were sequenced from one sample in a study of early T cells in non-severe SARS-CoV-2 infection. TCRdb ran MiXCR on the 5' RACE reads and lists one entry per CDR3 protein. The sample includes 80,000 or so distinct CDR3 sequences, 15% to 17% of them seen just once. The specimen sequenced was whole blood. These receptors were collected from an adult who was a healthcare worker with PCR-confirmed SARS-CoV-2 infection or an uninfected control (not recorded which).

This clonotype was observed a single time. The gene calls are TRBV2 and TRBJ1-4; tentative D call: TRBD1 (6 bases). Deletions cut 6 bases from V and 8 bases from J, with 19 bases between. CDR1 and CDR2 (germline): SNHLY, FYNNEI. The CDR3 covers 15 residues. The CDR3 region has the DNA TGTGCCAGCAGACCGACCAGGGGATCCAACGAAAAACTGTTTTTT. It translates to CASRPTRGSNEKLFF.

This clonotype was picked up a small number of times. The chain couples TRBV6-5 to TRBJ2-7, with D hard to call. The CDR3 totals 11 residues. Trimming removed 7 bases from V and 4 bases from J, with 8 bases in between. Germline V gives CDR1 MNHEY, CDR2 SVGAGI. CDR3 residues: CASNNLYEQYF. The CDR3 DNA reads as TGTGCCAGCAACAATCTTTACGAGCAGTACTTC.